This TCR beta chain originates from a study of T cells in Graves' hyperthyroidism and ophthalmopathy. Overall study context: The initial diagnosis was the point when peripheral blood was collected, ahead of any treatment. General observations from the study: Separation of ophthalmopathy from stable hyperthyroidism was achieved by a 13 V-J model. Most thyroid clonotypes expanded above 0.001 appeared in blood too.

As concerns this clonotype: The antigen remains unidentified.

Trimming removed 3 bases from V and 2 bases from J; junction bases left unmatched: 6. CDR1 is LGHNA, CDR2 YNFKEQ, per germline. The CDR3 runs to 15 residues. RNA transcripts gave rise to amplified TCR beta CDR3 regions. HTBI primers drove first-round RT-PCR of the TCR CDR3. TCRdb recomputed calls from the multiplex PCR reads with MiXCR, one row per CDR3 protein. The sample holds over 650,000 distinct CDR3 sequences; approximately 16% are singletons and the top ten take around 8.1%. V and J are TRBV4-2 and TRBJ2-5; 7 bases line up with TRBD1. The sample comprised blood. The TCR sequence derives from a man aged 18-30 years with Graves' hyperthyroidism. The CDR3 DNA is TGTGCCAGCAGCCAGTACCGGGACAGACAAGAGACCCAGTACTTC. Translated, it gives CASSQYRDRQETQYF.